These 14 T cell receptor beta chains were all obtained from the same sample, sequenced in a study of shared clonotypes between healthy human individuals. Assay used: immunoSEQ multiplex PCR; TCRdb lists only in-frame clones, some missing. The sample gives about 2.1 million clones, under 95% of which show up once; roughly 1.8% is in the top ten. Terminally differentiated effector memory CD45RA+ cells were excluded from the naive CD8 cells, which were CD45RO-negative and positively selected for CCR7. Material for sequencing was naive CD8+ T cells from PBMCs. These receptor sequences come from a man younger than 35 in good health. Some clones in this sample may be carry-over from other donors' samples.

The chain uses TRBV13 and TRBJ2-7; no firm D call. The length of the CDR3 is 12 residues. The germline CDR1 and CDR2 sequences are PRHDT and FYEKMQ (reference sequence). Between the trimmed V and J ends, which lost 5 bases and 3 bases, there was a span of 8 bases. The CDR3 sequence is CASSASGYEQYF. The CDR3 DNA is TGTGCCAGCAGCGCCTCCGGCTACGAGCAGTACTTC.

V is TRBV19 and J is TRBJ2-7, with 7 bases matching TRBD1. The CDR3 totals 13 residues. Germline-derived CDR1 and CDR2 are LNHDA and SQIVND (reference sequence). The ends lost 2 bases at V and 6 bases at J; junction bases unmatched: 4. CDR3 in amino acids: CASSIKGGGEQYF. The CDR3 DNA reads TGTGCCAGTAGTATAAAAGGGGGCGGCGAGCAGTACTTC. The full variable domain, with the rest looked up from reference TRBV19 and TRBJ2-7, is DGGITQSPKYLFRKEGQNVTLSCEQNLNHDAMYWYRQDPGQGLRLIYYSQIVNDFQKGDIAEGYSVSREKKESFPLTVTSAQKNPTAFYLCASSIKGGGEQYFGPGTRLTVT.

V usage is TRBV27 and J usage is TRBJ2-7, with 9 bases matching TRBD2. Trimming removed 5 bases from V and 3 bases from J; junction bases left unmatched: 11. The CDR3 runs to 16 residues. Germline loops: CDR1 MNHEY, CDR2 SMNVEV (reference sequence). The CDR3 protein is CASSPWATSGLYEQYF. CDR3 DNA sequence: TGTGCCAGCAGTCCATGGGCGACTAGCGGTCTCTACGAGCAGTACTTC.

The V call is TRBV27, the J call TRBJ2-2; D is unclear. Germline loops: CDR1 MNHEY, CDR2 SMNVEV (reference sequence). This CDR3 region has 16 residues. The V and J ends lost 6 bases and 0 bases respectively, with 14 bases between them. The CDR3 protein is CASRYSGGTNTGELFF. As DNA, the CDR3 is TGTGCCAGCAGATACTCCGGCGGCACGAACACCGGGGAGCTGTTTTTT.

CDR3 DNA: TGTGCCAGCAGCTGGACAGGCACCCAAGAGACCCAGTACTTC. This translates into CASSWTGTQETQYF. The rearrangement joins TRBV28 to TRBJ2-5, with 7 bases aligning to TRBD1. Germline CDR1 reads MDHEN; CDR2 reads SYDVKM. CDR3 length equals 14 residues. V lost 6 bases and J lost 1; bases outside the gene matches: 5.

Concerning this clone itself: The sample carries other DNA sequences with the same CDR3. The CDR3: CASSIGEEETQYF. The CDR3 region has the DNA TGTGCCAGTAGTATAGGGGAGGAAGAGACCCAGTACTTC. The chain links TRBV19 to TRBJ2-5; possibly TRBD2 for D (6 bases). V lost 1 base and J lost 3, with 6 bases in between. This CDR3 spans 13 amino acids. The V gene's germline CDR1 is LNHDA and CDR2 SQIVND (reference sequence).

This chain joins TRBV5-6 and TRBJ1-5; 8 nucleotides line up with TRBD1. Germline loops: CDR1 SGHDT, CDR2 YYEEEE. The CDR3 runs to 17 residues. The trim removed 3 bases at V and 1 base at J, leaving 9 bases unmatched. CDR3 coding DNA: TGTGCCAGCAGCTCTTGGGGCACAGGGGGAAGCAATCAGCCCCAGCATTTT. The encoded protein is CASSSWGTGGSNQPQHF.

Of note for this clone: Other nucleotide sequences in the sample specify the same CDR3. The gene calls are TRBV28 and TRBJ2-7, with D possibly TRBD1 on 6 matching bases. Trimming pared 3 bases from V and 7 bases from J, leaving 7 bases between. Germline CDR1 reads MDHEN; CDR2 reads SYDVKM. This CDR3 is built from 11 residues. Here the CDR3 reads CASSFRGEQYF. Here the CDR3 DNA reads TGTGCCAGCAGTTTCAGGGGTGAGCAGTACTTC.

The chain couples TRBV7-9 to TRBJ1-2; D gene uncertain. Germline lookup yields CDR1 SEHNR and CDR2 FQNEAQ (reference sequence). CDR3 length equals 13 residues. V was pared by 5 bases and J by 4 bases, with 11 bases between. The CDR3 region has the DNA TGTGCCAGCAGCCCCTCGGGATTCTATGGCTACACCTTC. It translates to CASSPSGFYGYTF.

The chain joins TRBV21-1 to TRBJ1-2; whether TRBD1, the table's D call, matches the DNA was not checked. TRBV21-1 is recorded as a pseudogene. The CDR3 runs to 14 residues. The DNA for the CDR3 is TGTGCCAGCAGCCCGGCGGACAGTGAGGATGGCTACACCTTC. Encoded protein: CASSPADSEDGYTF.

The chain links TRBV28 to TRBJ2-7, with D unresolved. This CDR3 spans 15 amino acids. V dropped 5 bases and J dropped 6 bases, with 20 bases sitting between them. In germline, CDR1 is MDHEN, CDR2 SYDVKM. CDR3 nucleotide sequence: TGTGCCAGCAGTCCCCTAGAGTTGTGGGCCCGCGAGCAGTACTTC. Translated: CASSPLELWAREQYF.

The rearrangement uses TRBV5-8 and TRBJ2-2; either TRBD1 or TRBD2 may fit D (6 bases each). The CDR3 extends over 15 amino acids. The V end was cut by 1 base, the J end by 5 bases, with 12 bases between. Looked up from germline, CDR1 is SGHTS and CDR2 is YDEGEE. As DNA, the CDR3 is TGTGCCAGCAGCTTGTGGGGGGCGTATACCGGGGAGCTGTTTTTT. It specifies CASSLWGAYTGELFF.

This chain connects TRBV6-5 to TRBJ1-1; 7 bases match TRBD1. V lost 6 bases, J lost 3 bases, and 4 bases stayed unmatched. Germline V gene sequence: CDR1 MNHEY, CDR2 SVGAGI. The CDR3 is 13 amino acids. Here the CDR3 reads CASSLTGDTEAFF. Written as DNA, the CDR3 is TGTGCCAGCAGCCTAACAGGGGACACTGAAGCTTTCTTT.

The chain is built from TRBV10-1 and TRBJ2-3; 7 bases agree with TRBD1. Germline loops: CDR1 WNHNN, CDR2 SYGVQD (reference sequence). This CDR3 is built from 12 residues. J was trimmed by 10 bases and V by 2 bases; bases with no gene match: 3. The CDR3 sequence: CASSEGQGAQYF. For the CDR3, the DNA is TGCGCCAGCAGTGAGGGGCAGGGGGCGCAGTATTTT.